The clone carrying this TCR beta chain has just a few counts. This sample stems from a study of T-cell memory formation after mild COVID-19. CDR3 length: 15 amino acids. V lost 4 bases and J lost 5; bases outside the gene matches: 11. Germline values: CDR1 MGHRA, CDR2 YSYEKL. TCRdb re-analysed the 5' RACE reads in MiXCR, keeping a single row per CDR3 protein. Among about 49,000 distinct CDR3 sequences listed, 25% to 30% were seen once. This receptor was taken from a man between 18 and 29 years old who had mild COVID-19 (a few samples of this study predate the infection). Cell type and time point are not known. This chain links TRBV4-1 with TRBJ2-7; 7 nucleotides align to TRBD2. The specimen was PBMCs or a T cell subset sorted from them (not recorded which). This CDR3 is CASSREGLGHHEQYF. The DNA of the CDR3 is TGCGCCAGCAGCCGGGAGGGACTGGGTCACCACGAGCAGTACTTC.